These 2 T cell receptor beta chains originate from one sample sequenced in a study of T cell responses to AZD1222 COVID-19 vaccine. Clones were sequenced by immunoSEQ multiplex PCR, and TCRdb holds only the in-frame ones, with some missing. Of some 130,000 clones listed, about 93% are singletons. This specimen consisted of peripheral blood, obtained on day 0 of AZD1222 vaccination. The origin of the receptors is an adult in good health.

V is TRBV7-2 and J is TRBJ2-7; possible D gene TRBD1, 5 bases. CDR3 size: 14 residues. Trimming left V 2 bases short and J 5 bases short, with 13 bases between. Germline assignment: CDR1 SGHTA and CDR2 FQGNSA. The CDR3 region has the DNA TGTGCCAGCAGCTTAACACAGGCGAGCAACGAGCAGTACTTC. This sequence encodes CASSLTQASNEQYF.

This clone was detected only once. The CDR3 bases are TGTGCCAGCAGTCGACTTTCCGGGACAGGAGAAGGGTATGGCTACACCTTC. Translating it yields CASSRLSGTGEGYGYTF. The chain carries TRBV27 and TRBJ1-2; 8 positions agree with TRBD1. After removal of 5 bases from V and 5 bases from J, the junction contained 16 bases not matched to a gene. Per germline, CDR1 MNHEY and CDR2 SMNVEV (reference sequence). This CDR3 contains 17 residues.